This TCR beta chain was documented in a study of shared clonotypes between healthy human individuals. Authors' methods: Quality scores were absent from the junction-only immunoSEQ sequences, so filtering differed. The assay was immunoSEQ multiplex PCR, and TCRdb's table has in-frame clones only and misses some. That table furnishes V, J and clone size, whereas the DNA furnished D and trimming. Of approximately 1,500,000 clones detected, over 95% appear once; the ten largest clones hold roughly 1.1%. The V end was cut by 3 bases, the J end by 1 base, with 4 bases between. The germline V gene has CDR1 SGHTA and CDR2 FQGNSA. CDR3 length: 13 residues.

Sequencing was done on a sample of naive CD4+ T cells sorted from blood. Noted subset: CD45RA+ positively selected. The sequence was obtained from a man aged 25 to 40 in good health. The J gene is TRBJ1-3, the V gene TRBV7-2; D not resolved. The chain's CDR3 is CASSFLSGNTIYF. Here the CDR3 DNA reads TGTGCCAGCAGCTTTTTGTCTGGAAACACCATATATTTT.